These 6 T cell receptor beta chains were all obtained from the same sample, sequenced in a study of T cell responses to AZD1222 COVID-19 vaccine. TCRdb's table, derived via immunoSEQ multiplex PCR, lists solely in-frame clones and lacks some. The sample lists about 84,000 clones, about 86% occurring once. This specimen consisted of peripheral blood, obtained 28 days after the second AZD1222 dose. The origin of the receptors is an adult who received the AZD1222 COVID-19 vaccine.

The chain has TRBV27 and TRBJ2-5, with TRBD2 matching over 9 bases. Losses at the gene ends were 4 bases for V and 4 bases for J; bases not matched to a gene: 7. Germline assignment: CDR1 MNHEY and CDR2 SMNVEV (reference sequence). The CDR3 length is 15 residues. In DNA, the CDR3 is TGTGCCAGCAGTTCGGGACTAGCATTCCCAGAGACCCAGTACTTC. It specifies CASSSGLAFPETQYF.

The chain links TRBV18 to TRBJ2-3; 8 bases are shared with TRBD2. Germline CDR1 and CDR2: KGHSH and LQKENI. With V trimmed by 3 bases and J by 4 bases, 9 bases remained unmatched. The CDR3 contains 16 residues. The CDR3 nucleotides are TGTGCCAGCTCACCCCCGAATCGGGGGGGGTCAGATACGCAGTATTTT. Its protein product is CASSPPNRGGSDTQYF.

The chain carries TRBV5-4 and TRBJ2-5; D is ambiguous. The germline gives CDR1 SGHNT, CDR2 YYREEE (reference sequence). The germline V and J ends were trimmed by 2 bases and 2 bases, with 10 bases remaining between them. The CDR3 has 14 residues. This CDR3 is CASSLPARQETQYF. CDR3 nucleotide sequence: TGTGCCAGCAGCTTACCCGCTCGGCAAGAGACCCAGTACTTC.

CDR3 nucleotides: TGTGCCAGCAGCCCCTCGGGCGGCCGGGCCGGGGAGCTGTTTTTT. This encodes CASSPSGGRAGELFF. The genes are TRBV11-3 and TRBJ2-2; D gene ambiguous. This CDR3 has 15 amino acids. V lost 5 bases and J lost 6, with 16 bases in between. CDR1 is SGHNT and CDR2 is YENEEA in the germline V gene. The full variable domain, completed using reference TRBV11-3 and TRBJ2-2, is EAGVVQSPRYKIIEKKQPVAFWCNPISGHNTLYWYLQNLGQGPELLIRYENEEAVDDSQLPKDRFSAERLKGVDSTLKIQPAELGDSAVYLCASSPSGGRAGELFFGEGSRLTVL.

The chain couples TRBV7-2 to TRBJ2-3; a possible D gene is TRBD2 (5 bases). The germline V gene encodes CDR1 SGHTA and CDR2 FQGNSA. CDR3 size: 15 residues. The germline V and J ends were trimmed by 3 bases and 6 bases, with 16 bases remaining between them. The CDR3, as DNA: TGTGCCAGCAGCTTTCAGCAGCGGTCGTTGGATACGCAGTATTTT. Residues: CASSFQQRSLDTQYF. The full variable domain, its missing parts supplied by reference TRBV7-2 and TRBJ2-3, is GAGVSQSPSNKVTEKGKDVELRCDPISGHTALYWYRQSLGQGLEFLIYFQGNSAPDKSGLPSDRFSAERTGGSVSTLTIQRTQQEDSAVYLCASSFQQRSLDTQYFGPGTRLTVL.

In this sample, this clone turned up a few times. The rearrangement joins TRBV7-2 to TRBJ2-5; tentatively, D is TRBD1 (6 bases). Trimming stripped 2 bases from V and 3 bases from J, with 16 bases between. Germline V gene lookup returns CDR1 SGHTA and CDR2 FQGNSA. The CDR3 covers 16 residues. CDR3 in amino acids: CASSLSAGAGEETQYF. For the CDR3, the DNA is TGTGCCAGCAGCTTATCGGCAGGGGCGGGCGAAGAGACCCAGTACTTC.